This T cell receptor beta chain comes out of a study of blood T cell repertoires in COVID-19. The CDR3 is 18 amino acids. Trimming at V came to 5 bases and at J to 3 bases, leaving 18 bases not matched to a gene. Germline V gene lookup returns CDR1 MDHEN and CDR2 SYDVKM. In Seattle, patients joined the study during active infection and were tracked longitudinally. Original data processing: Reference gene primer amplification in the assay estimated nucleated cell counts. Sequencing used immunoSEQ multiplex PCR; TCRdb keeps in-frame clones, though not all of them. V and J calls and clone size are copied from that table; D and trimming were computed from the DNA. This table holds 200,000 to 300,000 clones, about 91% found once.

The sequence derives from a person between 18 and 35 years old with COVID-19, enrolled during active disease. The chain carries TRBV28 and TRBJ2-5; 7 nucleotides match TRBD2. Sequenced: peripheral blood. CDR3 coding DNA: TGTGCCAGCAGTCTCCGGAGGACGTTGGCGGGAGTTAAAGAGACCCAGTACTTC. Its translation: CASSLRRTLAGVKETQYF.